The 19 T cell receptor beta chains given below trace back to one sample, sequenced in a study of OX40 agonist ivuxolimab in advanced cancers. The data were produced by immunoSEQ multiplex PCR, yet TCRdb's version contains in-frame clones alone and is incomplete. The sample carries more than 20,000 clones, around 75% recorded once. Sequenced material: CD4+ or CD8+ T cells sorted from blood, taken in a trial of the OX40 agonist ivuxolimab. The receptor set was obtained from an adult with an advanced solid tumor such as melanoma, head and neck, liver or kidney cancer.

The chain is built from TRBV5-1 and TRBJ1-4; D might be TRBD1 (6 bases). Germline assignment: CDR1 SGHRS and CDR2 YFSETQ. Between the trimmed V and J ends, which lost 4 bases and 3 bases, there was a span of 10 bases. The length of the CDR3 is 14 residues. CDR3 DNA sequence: TGCGCCAGCAGCCCCGGACAGCCTAATGAAAAACTGTTTTTT. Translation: CASSPGQPNEKLFF.

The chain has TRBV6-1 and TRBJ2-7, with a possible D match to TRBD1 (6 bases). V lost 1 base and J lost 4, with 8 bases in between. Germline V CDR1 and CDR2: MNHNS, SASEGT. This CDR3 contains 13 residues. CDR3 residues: CASSEDREYEQYF. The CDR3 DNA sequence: TGTGCCAGCAGTGAAGACAGGGAGTACGAGCAGTACTTC.

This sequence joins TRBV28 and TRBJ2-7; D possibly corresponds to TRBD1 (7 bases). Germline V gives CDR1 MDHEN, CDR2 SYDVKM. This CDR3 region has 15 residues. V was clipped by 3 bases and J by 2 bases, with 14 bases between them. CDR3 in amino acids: CASSFARGETYEQYF. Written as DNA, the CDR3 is TGTGCCAGCAGTTTTGCCAGGGGGGAAACCTACGAGCAGTACTTC.

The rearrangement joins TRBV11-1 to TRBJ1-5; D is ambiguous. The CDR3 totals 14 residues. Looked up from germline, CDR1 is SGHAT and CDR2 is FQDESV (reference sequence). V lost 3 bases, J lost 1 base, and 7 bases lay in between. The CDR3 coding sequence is TGTGCCAGCAGCTTCGGACCGAGCAATCAGCCCCAGCATTTT. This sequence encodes CASSFGPSNQPQHF.

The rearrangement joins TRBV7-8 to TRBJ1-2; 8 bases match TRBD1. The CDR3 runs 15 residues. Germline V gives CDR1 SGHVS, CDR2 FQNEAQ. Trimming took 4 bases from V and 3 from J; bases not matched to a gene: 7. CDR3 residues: CASSSDRGYYYGYTF. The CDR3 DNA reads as TGTGCCAGCAGCTCCGACAGGGGATACTACTATGGCTACACCTTC.

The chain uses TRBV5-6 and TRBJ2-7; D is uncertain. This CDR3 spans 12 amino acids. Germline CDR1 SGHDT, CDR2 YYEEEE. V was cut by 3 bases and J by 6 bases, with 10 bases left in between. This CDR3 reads CASSSYMGEQYF. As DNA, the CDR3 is TGTGCCAGCAGCTCCTACATGGGCGAGCAGTACTTC. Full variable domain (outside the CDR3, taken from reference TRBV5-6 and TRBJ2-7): DAGVTQSPTHLIKTRGQQVTLRCSPKSGHDTVSWYQQALGQGPQFIFQYYEEEERQRGNFPDRFSGHQFPNYSSELNVNALLLGDSALYLCASSSYMGEQYFGPGTRLTVT.

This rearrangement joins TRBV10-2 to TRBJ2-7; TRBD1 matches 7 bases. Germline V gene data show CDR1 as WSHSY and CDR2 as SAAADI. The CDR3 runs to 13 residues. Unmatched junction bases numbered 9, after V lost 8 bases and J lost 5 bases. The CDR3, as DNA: TGCGCCAGCTCCGGGACAGCTGTCAACGAGCAGTACTTC. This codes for CASSGTAVNEQYF.

The CDR3, as DNA: TGTGCCAGCAGCCTTGGGACGGGTCCTGAAGCTTTCTTT. Translating gives CASSLGTGPEAFF. V and J are TRBV5-6 and TRBJ1-1, with D perhaps matching TRBD1 (5 bases). This CDR3 has 13 residues. Germline V gene data show CDR1 as SGHDT and CDR2 as YYEEEE. V was pared by 4 bases and J by 6 bases, with 13 bases between.

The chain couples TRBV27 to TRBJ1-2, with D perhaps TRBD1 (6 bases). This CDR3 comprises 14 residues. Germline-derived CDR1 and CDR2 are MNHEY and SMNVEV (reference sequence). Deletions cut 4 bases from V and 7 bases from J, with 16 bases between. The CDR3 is CASSYSSQGFGYTF. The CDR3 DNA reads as TGTGCCAGCAGTTACTCCTCCCAGGGGTTTGGCTACACCTTC.

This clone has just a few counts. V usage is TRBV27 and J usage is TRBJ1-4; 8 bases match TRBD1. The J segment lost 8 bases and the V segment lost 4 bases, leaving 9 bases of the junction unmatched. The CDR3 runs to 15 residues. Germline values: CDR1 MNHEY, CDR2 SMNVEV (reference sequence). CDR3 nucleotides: TGTGCCAGCAGTTCCAGGACAGGGCGTTTCGAAAAACTGTTTTTT. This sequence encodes CASSSRTGRFEKLFF.

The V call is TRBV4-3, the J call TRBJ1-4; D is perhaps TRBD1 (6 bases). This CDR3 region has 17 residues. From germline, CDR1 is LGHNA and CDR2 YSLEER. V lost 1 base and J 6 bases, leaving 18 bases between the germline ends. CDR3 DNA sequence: TGCGCCAGCAGCCAAGCACGCGATGTGGGGGGCGATGAAAAACTGTTTTTT. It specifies CASSQARDVGGDEKLFF.

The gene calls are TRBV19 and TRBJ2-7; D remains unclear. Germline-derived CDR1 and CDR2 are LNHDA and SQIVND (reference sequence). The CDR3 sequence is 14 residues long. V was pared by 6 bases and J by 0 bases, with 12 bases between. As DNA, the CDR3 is TGTGCCAGTAGGCCCGGGCCGAGCTCCTACGAGCAGTACTTC. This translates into CASRPGPSSYEQYF.

In nucleotides, the CDR3 is TGTGCCAGCAGCCCCTCGGGATCACCCCTCCACTTT. Protein product: CASSPSGSPLHF. The chain combines TRBV13 with TRBJ1-6; no firm D call. V was trimmed by 5 bases and J by 10 bases, leaving 9 bases between them. Germline lookup yields CDR1 PRHDT and CDR2 FYEKMQ (reference sequence). The CDR3 is 12 residues long. The whole variable domain, remainder taken from reference TRBV13 and TRBJ1-6, is AAGVIQSPRHLIKEKRETATLKCYPIPRHDTVYWYQQGPGQDPQFLISFYEKMQSDKGSIPDRFSAQQFSDYHSELNMSSLELGDSALYFCASSPSGSPLHFGNGTRLTVT.

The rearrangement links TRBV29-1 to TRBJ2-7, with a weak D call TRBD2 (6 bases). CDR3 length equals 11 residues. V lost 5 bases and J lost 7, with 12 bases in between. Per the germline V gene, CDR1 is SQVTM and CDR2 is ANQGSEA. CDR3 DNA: TGCAGCGTTCGGGGGAGTAGGGAGCAGTACTTC. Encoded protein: CSVRGSREQYF.

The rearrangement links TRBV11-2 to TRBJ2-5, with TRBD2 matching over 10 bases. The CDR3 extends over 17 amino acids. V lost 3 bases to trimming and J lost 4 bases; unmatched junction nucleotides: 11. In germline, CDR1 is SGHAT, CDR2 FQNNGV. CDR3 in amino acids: CASSFPFSGGRGETQYF. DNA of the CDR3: TGTGCCAGCAGCTTCCCGTTTAGCGGGGGGAGGGGAGAGACCCAGTACTTC.

The DNA for the CDR3 is TGTGCCAGCAGTGCGGGGCAGCGCACCAACTCCTACGAGCAGTACTTC. Translated: CASSAGQRTNSYEQYF. V usage is TRBV2 and J usage is TRBJ2-7; D may be TRBD1 or TRBD2 (5 bases each). The V end was cut by 4 bases, the J end by 0 bases, with 16 bases between. Germline lookup yields CDR1 SNHLY and CDR2 FYNNEI. CDR3 length equals 16 residues. Combining the CDR3 with reference TRBV2 and TRBJ2-7 gives the whole variable domain EPEVTQTPSHQVTQMGQEVILRCVPISNHLYFYWYRQILGQKVEFLVSFYNNEISEKSEIFDDQFSVERPDGSNFTLKIRSTKLEDSAMYFCASSAGQRTNSYEQYFGPGTRLTVT.

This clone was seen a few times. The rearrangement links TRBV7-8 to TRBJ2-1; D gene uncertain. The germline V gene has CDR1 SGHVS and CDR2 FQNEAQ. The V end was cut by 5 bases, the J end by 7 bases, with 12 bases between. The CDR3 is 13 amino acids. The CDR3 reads CASSPPSGNEQFF. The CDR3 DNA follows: TGTGCCAGCAGCCCCCCATCTGGAAATGAGCAGTTCTTC.

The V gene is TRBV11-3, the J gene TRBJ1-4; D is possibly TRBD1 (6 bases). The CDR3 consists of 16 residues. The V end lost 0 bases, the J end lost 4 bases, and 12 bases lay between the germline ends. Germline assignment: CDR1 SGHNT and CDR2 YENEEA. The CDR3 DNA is TGTGCCAGCAGCTTAGATAGTGGACAGCTTAATGAAAAACTGTTTTTT. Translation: CASSLDSGQLNEKLFF.

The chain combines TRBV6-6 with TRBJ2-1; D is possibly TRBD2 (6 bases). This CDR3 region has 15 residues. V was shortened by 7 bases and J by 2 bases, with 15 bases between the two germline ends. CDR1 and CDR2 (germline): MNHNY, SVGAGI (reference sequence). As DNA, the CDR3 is TGTGCCAGCACCGGGGGAGTGTCCGCCTACAATGAGCAGTTCTTC. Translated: CASTGGVSAYNEQFF.